These 13 T cell receptor beta chains came from one sample sequenced in a study of spatial heterogeneity in lung cancer. As to time point: sample taken at primary tumor resection. TCRdb reprocessed the 5' RACE reads via MiXCR and lists one record per CDR3 protein. The sample yields under 40,000 distinct CDR3 sequences, more than 4.5% seen once. This material consisted of PBMCs, taken at surgery. The receptors shown here come from a female donor with early-stage non-small cell lung cancer.

This clonotype was seen ten or more times. The genes are TRBV5-1 and TRBJ2-5; 7 nucleotides align to TRBD1. This CDR3 is built from 13 residues. Germline V lookup: CDR1 SGHRS, CDR2 YFSETQ. Losses at the gene ends were 0 bases for V and 4 bases for J; bases not matched to a gene: 0. The CDR3 DNA follows: TGCGCCAGCAGCTTGGGACAGGGAGAGACCCAGTACTTC. Encoded protein: CASSLGQGETQYF.

This clonotype was recorded many times. This chain connects TRBV4-3 to TRBJ2-1; D gene ambiguous. CDR3 length: 18 amino acids. V was trimmed by 0 bases and J by 2 bases, leaving 17 bases between them. The germline V gene has CDR1 LGHNA and CDR2 YSLEER. The CDR3 nucleotides are TGCGCCAGCAGCCAAGATCTTGGCCGAAAAGGGCCCTACAATGAGCAGTTCTTC. It encodes CASSQDLGRKGPYNEQFF.

This clonotype qualifies as medium-sized. The rearrangement links TRBV15 to TRBJ2-2; no firm D call. The CDR3 sequence is 15 residues long. Germline CDR1 is LNHNV and CDR2 is YYDKDF (reference sequence). The V gene lost 0 bases and the J gene lost 7 bases, with 12 bases spanning the gap. DNA of the CDR3: TGTGCCACCAGCAGAGATGCCAAGCAGGTCGGGGAGCTGTTTTTT. This encodes CATSRDAKQVGELFF.

In this sample, this clonotype turned up many times. The chain couples TRBV20-1 to TRBJ1-1, with TRBD1 matching 10 bases. The germline V gene has CDR1 DFQATT and CDR2 SNEGSKA (reference sequence). The CDR3 loop spans 15 amino acids. V gave up 1 base and J gave up 4 bases; unmatched junction bases: 6. Here the CDR3 DNA reads TGCAGTGCTAGAGGCGGACAGGGGGGAATCACTGAAGCTTTCTTT. Translation gives CSARGGQGGITEAFF.

In its sample, this clonotype was seen many times. The V and J genes are TRBV12-3 or TRBV12-4 and TRBJ1-5; no reliable D call. V shed 6 bases and J shed 0 bases, with 9 bases lying between them. The CDR3 runs to 14 residues. As DNA, the CDR3 is TGTGCCAGCAGCGTTATGGGTAGCAATCAGCCCCAGCATTTT. This codes for CASSVMGSNQPQHF.

In this sample, this clonotype turned up a few times. The junction and the germline gene differ at one end; a read error may be behind it. The chain joins TRBV7-9 to TRBJ2-1; D might be TRBD1 or TRBD2, each matching 5 bases. Germline assignment: CDR1 SEHNR and CDR2 FQNEAQ (reference sequence). The CDR3 has 14 residues. The CDR3, as DNA: TGTGCCAGCAGCTCCCCCGGGGCCCCCAATGAGCAGTTGTTC. Protein: CASSSPGAPNEQLF.

Ten or more counts support this clonotype. The chain employs TRBV5-1 and TRBJ2-1; 11 positions agree with TRBD2. The germline CDR1 and CDR2 sequences are SGHRS and YFSETQ. V dropped 1 base and J dropped 9; count of bases not matched to a gene: 6. This CDR3 is built from 15 residues. CDR3 sequence: CASSLLAGGQVEQFF. The CDR3 DNA sequence: TGCGCCAGCAGCTTGTTAGCGGGGGGGCAGGTTGAGCAGTTCTTC.

This clonotype was observed at least ten times. In DNA form, the CDR3 reads TGTGCCAGCAGCTTAGCCAACTACGAGCAGTACTTC. Amino acid sequence: CASSLANYEQYF. The gene calls are TRBV7-8 and TRBJ2-7; D not resolved. The germline CDR1 and CDR2 sequences are SGHVS and FQNEAQ. This CDR3 region has 12 residues. The ends were cut back, 0 bases at V and 3 bases at J, with 3 bases in the middle.

This clonotype was detected once. The chain employs TRBV7-2 and TRBJ2-2; D unclear. Per germline, CDR1 SGHTA and CDR2 FQGNSA. The CDR3 totals 13 residues. V lost 2 bases to trimming and J lost 13 bases, with 14 bases between them. In DNA, the CDR3 is TGTGCCAGCAGCTTATCCTCAGACGGGCGGCTGTTTTTT. This encodes CASSLSSDGRLFF.

J is TRBJ1-2 and V is TRBV27; 12 positions agree with TRBD1. V was pared by 3 bases and J by 7 bases, with 3 bases of the junction left unmatched. This CDR3 is 14 amino acids long. From germline, CDR1 is MNHEY and CDR2 SMNVEV (reference sequence). The CDR3 is CASSFGDRGPGYTF. The CDR3 DNA sequence: TGTGCCAGCAGTTTCGGGGACAGGGGGCCTGGCTACACCTTC.

There are many counts of this clonotype. The rearrangement joins TRBV3-1 to TRBJ1-5; D gene ambiguous. The germline V gene encodes CDR1 LGHDT and CDR2 YNNKEL (reference sequence). This CDR3 is 13 amino acids long. The V and J ends lost 1 base and 5 bases respectively, with 6 bases between them. CDR3: CASSQGPYQPQHF. The CDR3 nucleotides read TGTGCCAGCAGCCAAGGCCCTTATCAGCCCCAGCATTTT.

V usage is TRBV6-5 and J usage is TRBJ2-2; the D is unclear. The length of the CDR3 is 13 residues. V shed 0 bases and J shed 8 bases, with 7 bases lying between them. The germline V gene has CDR1 MNHEY and CDR2 SVGAGI. Written as DNA, the CDR3 is TGTGCCAGCAGTTACTCCTTGTTAGGGGAGCTGTTTTTT. This translates into CASSYSLLGELFF.

At least ten counts were recorded for this clonotype. The chain has TRBV5-1 and TRBJ2-3; possibly TRBD1 for D (5 bases). Germline values: CDR1 SGHRS, CDR2 YFSETQ. Trimming shortened V by 0 bases and J by 2 bases, and 10 bases separated the two germline ends. This CDR3 has 15 residues. The CDR3 spells CASSLAGPNTDTQYF. The CDR3 bases are TGCGCCAGCAGCTTGGCAGGGCCCAACACAGATACGCAGTATTTT.